The source of this T cell receptor (beta chain) is a study of T cell changes during pregnancy in multiple sclerosis (dated by TCRdb to 2018 to 2020). Regarding the research as a whole: The study looked at changes in the T cell repertoire across pregnancy in women with multiple sclerosis.

The library came from the immunoSEQ multiplex PCR assay. The source is immuneACCESS, and TCRdb retained only in-frame sequences with V and J called. Part of the clones is not carried over; for the studies checked, unresolved V genes explain less than half of this, and the remainder is unexplained. This sample is represented by over 45,000 clones; 80% to 90% of them were singletons. The ten largest clonotypes hold roughly 0.54% of the sample. Points on this clone: Its cognate antigen has yet to be identified. No qualities accompany the bases; no much larger clone lies one base away.

The germline V gene sets CDR1 to SGHAT and CDR2 to FQNNGV. Clipping removes 5 bases from V and 7 bases from J, with 8 as the unmatched junction base count. The CDR3 measures 14 amino acids from cysteine to phenylalanine. Only the CDR3 portion is preserved as DNA: 42 bases, with reading frame beginning at the first base. This clonotype was sampled from a female donor with multiple sclerosis, enrolled in a pregnancy study. This specimen consisted of CD4+ T cells from peripheral blood mononuclear cells, obtained in the first trimester of pregnancy. The chain was built from TRBV11-2 and TRBJ2-1; 7 middle bases align to TRBD1. The nucleotide sequence is given as TGTGCCAGCAGCCCGGTAGGGGGCTGGAATGAGCAGTTCTTC. Its product reads: CASSPVGGWNEQFF. The entire variable domain, with the stretches around the CDR3 drawn from the reference TRBV11-2 and TRBJ2-1 proteins, is EAGVAQSPRYKIIEKRQSVAFWCNPISGHATLYWYQQILGQGPKLLIQFQNNGVVDDSQLPKDRFSAERLKGVDSTLKIQPAKLEDSAVYLCASSPVGGWNEQFFGPGTRLTVL.